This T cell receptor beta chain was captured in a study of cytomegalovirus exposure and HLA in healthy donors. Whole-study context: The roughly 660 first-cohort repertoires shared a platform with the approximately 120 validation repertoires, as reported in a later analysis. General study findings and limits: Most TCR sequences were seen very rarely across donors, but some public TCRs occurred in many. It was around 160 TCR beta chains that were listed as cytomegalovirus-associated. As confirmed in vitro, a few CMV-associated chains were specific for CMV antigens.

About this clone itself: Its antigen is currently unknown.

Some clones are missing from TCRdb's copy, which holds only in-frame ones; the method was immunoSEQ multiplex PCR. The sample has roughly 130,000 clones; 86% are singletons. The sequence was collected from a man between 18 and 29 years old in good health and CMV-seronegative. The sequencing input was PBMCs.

CDR3 in DNA: TGTGCCAGCACCACGGGGGTAAATGAAAAACTGTTTTTT. Translated: CASTTGVNEKLFF. The chain combines TRBV28 with TRBJ1-4, with D possibly matching TRBD1 (5 bases). The CDR3 runs to 13 residues. V lost 7 bases, J lost 5 bases, and 11 bases lay in between. CDR1 and CDR2 from the germline V gene are MDHEN and SYDVKM.